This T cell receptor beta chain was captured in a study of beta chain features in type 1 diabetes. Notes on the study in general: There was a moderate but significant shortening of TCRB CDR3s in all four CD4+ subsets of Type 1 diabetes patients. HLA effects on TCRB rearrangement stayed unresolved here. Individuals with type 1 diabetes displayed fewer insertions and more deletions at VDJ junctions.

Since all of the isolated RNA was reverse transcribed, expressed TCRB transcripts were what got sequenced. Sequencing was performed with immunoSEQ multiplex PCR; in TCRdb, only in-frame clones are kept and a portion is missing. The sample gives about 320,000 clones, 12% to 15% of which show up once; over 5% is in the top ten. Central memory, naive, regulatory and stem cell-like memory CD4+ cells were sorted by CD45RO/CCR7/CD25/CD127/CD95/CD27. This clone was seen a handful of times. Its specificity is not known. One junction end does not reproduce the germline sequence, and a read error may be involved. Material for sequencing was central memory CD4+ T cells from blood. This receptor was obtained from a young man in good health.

The CDR3 region has the DNA TGTGCCATCAGTGGTCAACAGGGTGGCTACACCTTC. This gives the protein CAISGQQGGYTF. The rearrangement links TRBV6-6 to TRBJ1-2, with a tentative D call TRBD1 (6 bases). Germline loops: CDR1 MNHNY, CDR2 SVGAGI (reference sequence). This CDR3 comprises 12 residues.